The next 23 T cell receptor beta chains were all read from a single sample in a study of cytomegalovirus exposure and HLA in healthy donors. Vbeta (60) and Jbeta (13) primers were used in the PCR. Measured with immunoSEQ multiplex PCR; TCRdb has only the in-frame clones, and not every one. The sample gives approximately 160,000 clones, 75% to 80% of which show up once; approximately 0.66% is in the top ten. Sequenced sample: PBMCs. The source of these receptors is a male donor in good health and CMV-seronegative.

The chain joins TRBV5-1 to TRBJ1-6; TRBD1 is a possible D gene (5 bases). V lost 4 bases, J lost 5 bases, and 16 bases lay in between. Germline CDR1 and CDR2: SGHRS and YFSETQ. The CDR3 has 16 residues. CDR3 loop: CASSPTVGGNNSPLHF. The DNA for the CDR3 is TGCGCCAGCAGCCCCACGGTCGGGGGGAATAATTCACCCCTCCACTTT.

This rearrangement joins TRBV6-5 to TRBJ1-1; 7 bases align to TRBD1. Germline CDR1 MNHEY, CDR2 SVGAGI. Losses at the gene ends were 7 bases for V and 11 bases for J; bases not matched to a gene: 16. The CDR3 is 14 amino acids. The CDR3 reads CASTDTGEVGLAFF. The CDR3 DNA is TGTGCCAGCACCGATACAGGGGAGGTCGGTTTGGCTTTCTTT.

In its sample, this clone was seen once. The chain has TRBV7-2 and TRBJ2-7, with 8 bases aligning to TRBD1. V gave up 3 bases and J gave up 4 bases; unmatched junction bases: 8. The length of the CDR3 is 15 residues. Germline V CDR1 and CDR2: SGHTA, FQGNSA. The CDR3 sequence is CASSFAETGGYEQYF. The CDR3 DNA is TGTGCCAGCAGCTTCGCCGAAACAGGGGGTTACGAGCAGTACTTC.

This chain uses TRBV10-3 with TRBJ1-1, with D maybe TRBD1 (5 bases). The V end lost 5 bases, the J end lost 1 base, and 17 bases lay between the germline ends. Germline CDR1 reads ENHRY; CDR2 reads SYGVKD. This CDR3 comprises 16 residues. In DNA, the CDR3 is TGTGCCATCAGTAGCCTTCAGTCTGGGGCGAACACTGAAGCTTTCTTT. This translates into CAISSLQSGANTEAFF.

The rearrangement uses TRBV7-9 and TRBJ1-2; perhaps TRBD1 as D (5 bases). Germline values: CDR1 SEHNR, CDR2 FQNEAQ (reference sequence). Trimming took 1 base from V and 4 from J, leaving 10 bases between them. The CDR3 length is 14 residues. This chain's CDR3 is CASSLDRGGYGYTF. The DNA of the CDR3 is TGTGCCAGCAGCTTAGATAGGGGTGGCTATGGCTACACCTTC.

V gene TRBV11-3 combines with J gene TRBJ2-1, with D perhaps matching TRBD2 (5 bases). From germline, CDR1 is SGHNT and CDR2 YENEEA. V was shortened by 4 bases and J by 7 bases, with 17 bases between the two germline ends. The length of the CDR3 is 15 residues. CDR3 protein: CASSSNGGELNEQFF. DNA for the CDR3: TGTGCCAGCAGCTCCAACGGAGGTGAGCTTAATGAGCAGTTCTTC.

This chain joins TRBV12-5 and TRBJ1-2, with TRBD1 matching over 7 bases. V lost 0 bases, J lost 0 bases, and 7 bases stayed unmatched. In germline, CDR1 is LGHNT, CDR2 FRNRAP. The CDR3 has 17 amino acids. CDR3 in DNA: TGTGCTAGTGGTTTGGTACCAGGACAGGTCGCTAACTATGGCTACACCTTC. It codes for CASGLVPGQVANYGYTF.

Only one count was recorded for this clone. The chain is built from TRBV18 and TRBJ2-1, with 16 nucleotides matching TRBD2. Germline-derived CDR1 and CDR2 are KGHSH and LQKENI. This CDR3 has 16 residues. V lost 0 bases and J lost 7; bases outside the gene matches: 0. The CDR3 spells CASSPPGLAGGNEQFF. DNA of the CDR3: TGTGCCAGCTCACCACCGGGACTAGCGGGAGGGAATGAGCAGTTCTTC.

The CDR3 bases are TGTGCCAGCAGTGACCAGGGCCCTTATGGCTACACCTTC. Translation: CASSDQGPYGYTF. The chain links TRBV25-1 to TRBJ1-2, with TRBD1 as a possible D gene (5 bases). Trimming shortened V by 3 bases and J by 5 bases, and 10 bases separated the two germline ends. Germline CDR1 MGHDK, CDR2 SYGVNS. This CDR3 has 13 amino acids.

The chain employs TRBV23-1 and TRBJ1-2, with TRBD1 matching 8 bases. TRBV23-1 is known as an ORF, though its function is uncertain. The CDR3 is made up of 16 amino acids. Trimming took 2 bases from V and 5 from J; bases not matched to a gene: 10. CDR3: CASSQDRQGAWYGYTF. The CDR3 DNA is TGCGCCAGCAGTCAAGATCGGCAGGGGGCGTGGTATGGCTACACCTTC.

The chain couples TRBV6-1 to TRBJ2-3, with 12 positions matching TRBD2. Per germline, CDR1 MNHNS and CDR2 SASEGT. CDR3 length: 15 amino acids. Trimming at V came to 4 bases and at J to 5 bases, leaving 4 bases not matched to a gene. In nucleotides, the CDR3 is TGTGCCAGCAGTGGACTAGCGGGAGATGTAGATACGCAGTATTTT. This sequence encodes CASSGLAGDVDTQYF.

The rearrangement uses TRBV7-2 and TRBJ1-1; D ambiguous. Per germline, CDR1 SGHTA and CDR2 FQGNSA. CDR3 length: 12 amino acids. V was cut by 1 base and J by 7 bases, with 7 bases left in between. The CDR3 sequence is CASSLGQIEAFF. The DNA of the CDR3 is TGTGCCAGCAGCTTAGGGCAGATTGAAGCTTTCTTT.

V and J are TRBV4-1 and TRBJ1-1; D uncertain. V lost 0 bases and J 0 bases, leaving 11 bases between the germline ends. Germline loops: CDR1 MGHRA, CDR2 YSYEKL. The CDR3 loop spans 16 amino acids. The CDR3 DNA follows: TGCGCCAGCAGCCAAGAGGTGAGCGGAATGAACACTGAAGCTTTCTTT. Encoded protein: CASSQEVSGMNTEAFF.

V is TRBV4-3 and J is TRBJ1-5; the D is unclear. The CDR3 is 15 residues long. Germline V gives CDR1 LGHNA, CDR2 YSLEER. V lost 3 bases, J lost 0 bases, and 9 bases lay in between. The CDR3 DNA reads TGCGCCAGCAGCCAGGGCTTGATTAGCAATCAGCCCCAGCATTTT. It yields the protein CASSQGLISNQPQHF.

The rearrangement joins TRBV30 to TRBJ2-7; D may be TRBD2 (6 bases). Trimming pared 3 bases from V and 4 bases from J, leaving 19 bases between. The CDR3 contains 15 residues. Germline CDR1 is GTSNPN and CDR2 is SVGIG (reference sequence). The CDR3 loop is CAWRAFEGLLYEQYF. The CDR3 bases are TGTGCCTGGAGGGCTTTCGAGGGACTCCTTTACGAGCAGTACTTC.

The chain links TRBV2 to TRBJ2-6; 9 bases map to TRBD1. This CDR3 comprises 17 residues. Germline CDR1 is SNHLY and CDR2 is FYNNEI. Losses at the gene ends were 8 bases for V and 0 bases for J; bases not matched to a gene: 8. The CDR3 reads CASGEQGATSGANVLTF. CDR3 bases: TGTGCCAGCGGGGAACAGGGGGCGACCTCTGGGGCCAACGTCCTGACTTTC.

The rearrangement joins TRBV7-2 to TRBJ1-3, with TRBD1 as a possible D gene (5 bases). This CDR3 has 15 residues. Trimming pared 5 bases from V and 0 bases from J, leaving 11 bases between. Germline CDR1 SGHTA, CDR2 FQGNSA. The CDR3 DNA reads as TGTGCCAGCAGCCCAGGGCACCGCTCTGGAAACACCATATATTTT. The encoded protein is CASSPGHRSGNTIYF. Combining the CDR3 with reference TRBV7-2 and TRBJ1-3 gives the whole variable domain GAGVSQSPSNKVTEKGKDVELRCDPISGHTALYWYRQSLGQGLEFLIYFQGNSAPDKSGLPSDRFSAERTGGSVSTLTIQRTQQEDSAVYLCASSPGHRSGNTIYFGEGSWLTVV.

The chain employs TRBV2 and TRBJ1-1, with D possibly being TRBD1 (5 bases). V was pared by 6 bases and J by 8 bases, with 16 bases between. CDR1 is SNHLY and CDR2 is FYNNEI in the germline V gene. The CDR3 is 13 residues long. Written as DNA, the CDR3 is TGTGCCAGCAGGTGGGGGGTTGAGGGGGAAGCTTTCTTT. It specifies CASRWGVEGEAFF.

The CDR3 here is CASSTRLGAGDEQFF. CDR3 sequence (DNA): TGTGCCAGCAGCACCCGGTTGGGGGCCGGCGATGAGCAGTTCTTC. This sequence joins TRBV7-9 and TRBJ2-1; D possibly corresponds to TRBD1 (6 bases). This CDR3 region has 15 residues. Trimming pared 5 bases from V and 8 bases from J, leaving 19 bases between. From germline, CDR1 is SEHNR and CDR2 FQNEAQ (reference sequence).

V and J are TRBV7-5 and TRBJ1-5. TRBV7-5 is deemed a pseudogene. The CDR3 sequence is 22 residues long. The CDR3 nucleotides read TGTGCCAGAAGCTTAGTGTGCGGGGTTGTGTCACAACGATTCTATAGCAATCAGCCCCAGCATTTT. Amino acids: CARSLVCGVVSQRFYSNQPQHF.

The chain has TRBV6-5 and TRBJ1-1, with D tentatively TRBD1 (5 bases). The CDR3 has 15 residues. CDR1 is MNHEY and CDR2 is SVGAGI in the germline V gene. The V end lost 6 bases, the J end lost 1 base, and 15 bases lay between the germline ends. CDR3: CASSPRWDSNTEAFF. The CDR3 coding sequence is TGTGCCAGCAGCCCCAGGTGGGACTCGAACACTGAAGCTTTCTTT.

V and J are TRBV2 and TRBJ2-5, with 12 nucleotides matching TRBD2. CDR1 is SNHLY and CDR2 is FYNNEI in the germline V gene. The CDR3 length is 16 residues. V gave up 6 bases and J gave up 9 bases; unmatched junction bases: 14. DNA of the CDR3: TGTGCCAGCAGCCCGACTAGCGGGGGCTCCGGATGGGCCCAGTACTTC. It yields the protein CASSPTSGGSGWAQYF. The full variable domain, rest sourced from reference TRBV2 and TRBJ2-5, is EPEVTQTPSHQVTQMGQEVILRCVPISNHLYFYWYRQILGQKVEFLVSFYNNEISEKSEIFDDQFSVERPDGSNFTLKIRSTKLEDSAMYFCASSPTSGGSGWAQYFGPGTRLLVL.

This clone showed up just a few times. In DNA form, the CDR3 reads TGTGCCAGCAGCTTAGTACAATTCGCAGATACGCAGTATTTT. This encodes CASSLVQFADTQYF. This chain links TRBV7-2 with TRBJ2-3; D not certain. Germline CDR1 is SGHTA and CDR2 is FQGNSA. V dropped 1 base and J dropped 4 bases, with 9 bases sitting between them. The CDR3 has 14 amino acids.